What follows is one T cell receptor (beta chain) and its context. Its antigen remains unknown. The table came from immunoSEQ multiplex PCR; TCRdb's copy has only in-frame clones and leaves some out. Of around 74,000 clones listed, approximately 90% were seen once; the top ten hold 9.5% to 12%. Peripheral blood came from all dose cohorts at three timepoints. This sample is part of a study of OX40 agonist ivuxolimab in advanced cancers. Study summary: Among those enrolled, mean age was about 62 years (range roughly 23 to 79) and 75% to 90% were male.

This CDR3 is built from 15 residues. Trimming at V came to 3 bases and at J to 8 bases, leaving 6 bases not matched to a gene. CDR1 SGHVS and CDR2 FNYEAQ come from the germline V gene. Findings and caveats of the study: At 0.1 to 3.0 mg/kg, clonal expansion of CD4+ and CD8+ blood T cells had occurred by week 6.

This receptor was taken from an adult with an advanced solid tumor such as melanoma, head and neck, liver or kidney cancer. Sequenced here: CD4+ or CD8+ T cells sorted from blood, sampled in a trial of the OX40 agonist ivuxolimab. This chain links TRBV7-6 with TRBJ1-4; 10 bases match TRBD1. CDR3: CASSLTGGQREKLFF. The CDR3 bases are TGTGCCAGCAGCTTGACAGGGGGCCAAAGAGAAAAACTGTTTTTT.